The next 8 T cell receptor beta chains were all read from a single sample in a study of radiotherapy plus CTLA-4 blockade in lung cancer. Produced via immunoSEQ multiplex PCR; TCRdb's table is partial and in-frame only. The sample carries about 73,000 clones, around nine tenths recorded once. Here the sequenced sample was peripheral blood, taken from a patient treated with radiotherapy plus ipilimumab. These receptors came from a human donor with non-small cell lung cancer that progressed on radiotherapy plus ipilimumab.

V usage is TRBV6-5 and J usage is TRBJ1-2, with D unresolved. The CDR3 totals 13 residues. Trimming removed 4 bases from V and 1 base from J, with 7 bases in between. CDR1 MNHEY and CDR2 SVGAGI come from the germline V gene. CDR3 residues: CASSSGINYGYTF. In nucleotides, the CDR3 is TGTGCCAGCAGTTCAGGCATTAACTATGGCTACACCTTC.

V is TRBV9 and J is TRBJ2-7; a possible D gene is TRBD1 (6 bases). Germline V gene sequence: CDR1 SGDLS, CDR2 YYNGEE. V gave up 4 bases and J gave up 4 bases, with 21 bases separating them. The CDR3 runs 16 residues. CDR3 region: CASSPSRGSDRYEQYV. For the CDR3, the DNA is TGTGCCAGCAGCCCAAGTAGAGGTTCCGACAGGTACGAGCAGTACGTC.

This chain links TRBV5-6 with TRBJ2-3, with D unresolved. Trimming pared 1 base from V and 3 bases from J, leaving 12 bases between. This CDR3 is built from 15 residues. Germline V gives CDR1 SGHDT, CDR2 YYEEEE. CDR3 DNA sequence: TGTGCCAGCAGCTTGCGGACCCCAGGAACAGATACGCAGTATTTT. Translating it yields CASSLRTPGTDTQYF.

This clone was counted a few times. The rearrangement links TRBV28 to TRBJ2-7; D is tentatively TRBD1 or TRBD2 (5 bases each). The CDR3 sequence is 14 residues long. Trimming stripped 6 bases from V and 4 bases from J, with 16 bases between. The V gene's germline CDR1 is MDHEN and CDR2 SYDVKM. CDR3 residues: CASRGTLRSYEQYF. CDR3 bases: TGTGCCAGCAGGGGGACCCTCAGGTCTTACGAGCAGTACTTC.

The chain links TRBV19 to TRBJ2-1; 8 positions agree with TRBD2. The V gene's germline CDR1 is LNHDA and CDR2 SQIVND (reference sequence). Unmatched junction bases numbered 17, after V lost 5 bases and J lost 8 bases. There are 17 residues in the CDR3. In nucleotides, the CDR3 is TGTGCCAGTAGTTCAGGAATTCCGGGACTAGTCCATGATGAGCAGTTCTTC. Translating it yields CASSSGIPGLVHDEQFF. Based on the CDR3 plus reference TRBV19 and TRBJ2-1, the full variable domain is DGGITQSPKYLFRKEGQNVTLSCEQNLNHDAMYWYRQDPGQGLRLIYYSQIVNDFQKGDIAEGYSVSREKKESFPLTVTSAQKNPTAFYLCASSSGIPGLVHDEQFFGPGTRLTVL.

This chain links TRBV29-1 with TRBJ1-1, with D hard to call. Trimming removed 4 bases at V and 8 bases at J, with 8 bases between. Germline V gene data show CDR1 as SQVTM and CDR2 as ANQGSEA. There are 10 residues in the CDR3. CDR3 coding DNA: TGCAGCGTTGGGACCTTGGAAGCTTTCTTT. Amino acids: CSVGTLEAFF.

The rearrangement joins TRBV6-5 to TRBJ2-1; D not resolved. V lost 1 base to trimming and J lost 9 bases, with 13 bases between them. CDR1 and CDR2 from the germline V gene are MNHEY and SVGAGI. This CDR3 is built from 14 residues. As DNA, the CDR3 is TGTGCCAGCAGTTACTTGAATAGCTGGGGTGAGCAGTTCTTC. Translating gives CASSYLNSWGEQFF.

The chain carries TRBV5-6 and TRBJ1-5; D is uncertain. The CDR3 extends over 16 amino acids. Looked up from germline, CDR1 is SGHDT and CDR2 is YYEEEE. Deletions cut 4 bases from V and 5 bases from J, with 19 bases between. DNA of the CDR3: TGTGCCAGCAGCGCGAGACTAGACCGGTACGATCAGCCCCAGCATTTT. As protein: CASSARLDRYDQPQHF.